This TCR beta chain was identified during a study of blood T cell repertoires in COVID-19. The CDR3 consists of 16 residues. Germline V lookup: CDR1 KGHSH, CDR2 LQKENI. V shed 4 bases and J 7 bases; nucleotides not matched to a gene: 10. Per the study methods: Nucleated cell number was recorded as an estimate derived from reference gene primer amplification. Using immunoSEQ multiplex PCR, the repertoire was profiled, and TCRdb retains in-frame clones only, with some absent. The V and J calls and clone size were taken over from that table, and D and trimming were inferred from the DNA. The sample consists of roughly 410,000 clones, about 90% of them appearing once.

The chain couples TRBV18 to TRBJ1-6, with TRBD1 identical over 7 bases. The sample consisted of peripheral blood. The source is a man aged 40-49 years with acute or convalescent COVID-19. CDR3 sequence (DNA): TGTGCCAGCTCACGGGACAGCCCGGCTGGGAATTCACCCCTCCACTTT. Translated, it gives CASSRDSPAGNSPLHF.